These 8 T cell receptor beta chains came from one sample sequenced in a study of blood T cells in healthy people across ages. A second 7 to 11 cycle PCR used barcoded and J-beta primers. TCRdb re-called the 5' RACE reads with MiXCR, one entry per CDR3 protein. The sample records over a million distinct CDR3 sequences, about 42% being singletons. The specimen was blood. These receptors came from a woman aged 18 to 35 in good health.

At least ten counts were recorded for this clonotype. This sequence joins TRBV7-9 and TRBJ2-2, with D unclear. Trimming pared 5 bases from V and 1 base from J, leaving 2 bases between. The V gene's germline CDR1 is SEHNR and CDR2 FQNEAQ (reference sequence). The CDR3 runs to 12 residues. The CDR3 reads CASSRNTGELFF. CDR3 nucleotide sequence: TGTGCCAGCAGCCGGAACACCGGGGAGCTGTTTTTT. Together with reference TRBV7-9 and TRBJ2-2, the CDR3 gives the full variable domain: DTGVSQNPRHKITKRGQNVTFRCDPISEHNRLYWYRQTLGQGPEFLTYFQNEAQLEKSRLLSDRFSAERPKGSFSTLEIQRTEQGDSAMYLCASSRNTGELFFGEGSRLTVL.

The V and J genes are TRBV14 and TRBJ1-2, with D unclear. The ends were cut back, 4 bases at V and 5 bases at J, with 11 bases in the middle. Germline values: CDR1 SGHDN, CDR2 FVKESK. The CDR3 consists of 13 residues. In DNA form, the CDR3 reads TGTGCCAGCAGCCGACACCTCCCTTATGGCTACACCTTC. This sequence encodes CASSRHLPYGYTF.

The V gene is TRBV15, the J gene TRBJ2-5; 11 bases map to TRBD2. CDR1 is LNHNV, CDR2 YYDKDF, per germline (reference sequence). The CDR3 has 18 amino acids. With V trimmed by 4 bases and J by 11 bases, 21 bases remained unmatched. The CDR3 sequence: CATSKEAVSGRAGNEQYF. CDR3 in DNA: TGTGCCACCAGCAAAGAGGCGGTTAGCGGGAGGGCGGGAAATGAGCAGTACTTC.

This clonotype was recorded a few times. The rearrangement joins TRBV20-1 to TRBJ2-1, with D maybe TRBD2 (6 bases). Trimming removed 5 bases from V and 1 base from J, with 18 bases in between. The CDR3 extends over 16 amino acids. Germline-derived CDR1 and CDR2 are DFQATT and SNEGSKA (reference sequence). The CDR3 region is CSAGSKTRPSYNEQFF. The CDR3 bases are TGCAGTGCTGGATCCAAGACTAGGCCGTCCTACAATGAGCAGTTCTTC.

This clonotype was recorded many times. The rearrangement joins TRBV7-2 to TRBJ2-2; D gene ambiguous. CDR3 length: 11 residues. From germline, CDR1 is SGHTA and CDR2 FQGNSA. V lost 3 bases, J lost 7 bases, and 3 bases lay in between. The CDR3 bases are TGTGCCAGCAGCTTGGTCGGGGAGCTGTTTTTT. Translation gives CASSLVGELFF. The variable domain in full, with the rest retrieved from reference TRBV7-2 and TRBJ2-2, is GAGVSQSPSNKVTEKGKDVELRCDPISGHTALYWYRQSLGQGLEFLIYFQGNSAPDKSGLPSDRFSAERTGGSVSTLTIQRTQQEDSAVYLCASSLVGELFFGEGSRLTVL.

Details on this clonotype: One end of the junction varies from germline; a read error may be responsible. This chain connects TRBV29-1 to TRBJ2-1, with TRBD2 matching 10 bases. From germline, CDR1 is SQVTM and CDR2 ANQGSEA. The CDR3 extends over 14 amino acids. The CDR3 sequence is CNVPSGSSYNEQFF. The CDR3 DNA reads TGCAACGTACCTAGCGGGAGCTCCTACAATGAGCAGTTCTTT.

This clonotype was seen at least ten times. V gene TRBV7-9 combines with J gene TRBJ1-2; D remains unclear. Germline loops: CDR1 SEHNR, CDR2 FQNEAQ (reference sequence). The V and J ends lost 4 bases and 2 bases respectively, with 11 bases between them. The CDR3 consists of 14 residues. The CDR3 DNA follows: TGTGCCAGCAGCTCGACTTACGCAAACTATGGCTACACCTTC. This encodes CASSSTYANYGYTF. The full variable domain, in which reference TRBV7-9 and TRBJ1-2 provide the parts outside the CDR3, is DTGVSQNPRHKITKRGQNVTFRCDPISEHNRLYWYRQTLGQGPEFLTYFQNEAQLEKSRLLSDRFSAERPKGSFSTLEIQRTEQGDSAMYLCASSSTYANYGYTFGSGTRLTVV.

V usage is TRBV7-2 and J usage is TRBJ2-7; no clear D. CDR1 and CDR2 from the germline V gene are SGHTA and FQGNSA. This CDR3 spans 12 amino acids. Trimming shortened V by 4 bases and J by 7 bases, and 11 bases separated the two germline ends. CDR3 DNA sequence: TGTGCCAGCAGCTCCGCCTCTAGGGAGCAGTACTTC. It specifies CASSSASREQYF.